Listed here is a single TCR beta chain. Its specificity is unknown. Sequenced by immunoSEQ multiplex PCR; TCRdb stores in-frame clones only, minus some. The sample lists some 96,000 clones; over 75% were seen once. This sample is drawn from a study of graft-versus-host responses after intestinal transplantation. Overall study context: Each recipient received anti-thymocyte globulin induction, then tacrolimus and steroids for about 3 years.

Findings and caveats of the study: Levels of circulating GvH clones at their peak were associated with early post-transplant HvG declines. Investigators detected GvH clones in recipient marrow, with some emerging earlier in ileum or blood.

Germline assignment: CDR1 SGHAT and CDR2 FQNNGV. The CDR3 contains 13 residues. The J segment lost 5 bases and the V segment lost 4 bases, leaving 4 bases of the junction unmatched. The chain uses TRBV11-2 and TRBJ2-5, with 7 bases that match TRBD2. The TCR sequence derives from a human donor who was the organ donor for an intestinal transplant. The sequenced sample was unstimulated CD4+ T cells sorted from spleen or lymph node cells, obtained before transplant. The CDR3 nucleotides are TGTGCCAGCAGCTGGGGGGGGGTGGAGACCCAGTACTTC. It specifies CASSWGGVETQYF.